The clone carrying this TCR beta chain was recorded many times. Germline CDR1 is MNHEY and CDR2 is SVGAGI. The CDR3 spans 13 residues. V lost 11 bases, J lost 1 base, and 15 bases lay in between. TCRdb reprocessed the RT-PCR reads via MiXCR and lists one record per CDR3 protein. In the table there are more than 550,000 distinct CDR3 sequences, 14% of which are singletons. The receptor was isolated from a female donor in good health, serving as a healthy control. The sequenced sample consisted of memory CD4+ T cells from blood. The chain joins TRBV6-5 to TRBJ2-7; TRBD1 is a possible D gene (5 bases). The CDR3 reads CAQGGSGSYEQYF. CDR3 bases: TGTGCCCAGGGTGGATCAGGTTCCTACGAGCAGTACTTC.